This T cell receptor (beta chain) emerged from a study of blood T cells in healthy people across ages (dated by TCRdb to the mid-2010s). At the level of the whole study: In model experiments, template switching captured roughly one uniquely barcoded TCR beta cDNA molecule for every two T cells. Age-related changes in TCR beta repertoire diversity were measured in the study by deep sequencing normalized with unique cDNA molecular identifiers. Four age groups were formed from the donors: young (average approximately 15 years), middle-aged (around 41), aged (62) and long-lived (more than 75). Donors of different ages were randomly distributed across sequencing lanes to avoid experimental bias. For two donors (one aged 18 to 29 and one aged 80 or older), the study analyzed two additional independent replicas of 1 million unique cDNA reads from the same blood draw.

Overall results and qualifications from the work: Observed TCR beta diversity per million T cells fell roughly linearly with age, and a significant reduction was already apparent by age roughly 41. Because donor CMV infection status was unknown, age-related changes in expanded clonotypes were potentially confounded. Compared with the aged group, more naive CD4+ T cells, fewer expanded clones and increased TCR diversity were shown by the long-lived group, suggesting age selection. Bulk unsorted PBMC profiling prevented conclusive comparison of naive and antigen-experienced compartments. Observed TCR beta diversity correlated strongly with the percentage of naive T cells measured by flow cytometry. Estimates of total diversity based on one million sequenced T cells were considered lower bounds and underestimates.

Systemically healthy Caucasian individuals from Russia, over 30 in total and aged roughly 6 to 95 years, were included as donors. Approximately 9.7 milliliters of peripheral blood were drawn from each donor into EDTA-treated Vacutainer tubes. PBMCs were isolated by Ficoll-Paque density-gradient centrifugation, with at least 6 million obtained per sample. Trizol reagent was used to extract total RNA from PBMCs, with at least 6 micrograms per sample. Naive CD45RAhigh/CD27high T cell percentages were measured by flow cytometry on a PBMC aliquot from every donor. In regard to this clonotype: The specificity of this receptor is unknown. The record has no base qualities; no much larger clone is one base away.

From its cysteine to its phenylalanine, the CDR3 spans 18 amino acids. Only CDR3 DNA is held: 54 bases, read in frame from base 1. Ends trimmed: V by 0 bases, J by 4 bases; bases unmatched to a gene: 9. Via the germline V gene, CDR1 is LGHNA and CDR2 YSLEER. Libraries were built with 5' RACE. Sequencing took place on an Illumina HiSeq 2500. A second PCR of roughly 6 to 11 cycles was performed with a sample-barcoded 5' primer and a J-beta primer mix. Each TCR beta cDNA molecule received a unique molecular identifier from a template-switch 5' adaptor carrying 12 random nucleotides. Each sample yielded at least 2.5 million CDR3-containing paired-end reads. First-strand cDNA synthesis was performed from all RNA using the Mint cDNA synthesis kit, with priming by a TRBC-specific oligonucleotide. After uracil-DNA glycosylase treatment, a first 18-cycle PCR used universal primers M1SS and BC2_uni_R on all cDNA. Per the authors' processing: For normalization, 1 million high-quality reads, each with a distinct molecular identifier, were randomly selected from each sample. Instead of being binned into consensus sequences, reads that shared molecular identifiers were thrown out. MiTCR, set to a Q25 quality threshold and the strictest error-elimination algorithm, was used for CDR3 identification, clonotype clustering and error correction. Lower-bound total TCR beta diversity was estimated with a nonparametric unseen species model using Euler transformation. TCRdb took the public reads, trimmed them with fastp at Q25, ran MiXCR for clone calling and kept in-frame beta chains. Duplicate CDR3 protein sequences are folded into a single record with the most common DNA and genes. For this entry, the V and J calls and clone size follow TCRdb and not the study's own pipeline. The sample has about 1.4 million distinct CDR3 sequences on record, almost 60% of them singletons. The ten largest make up under 8.5% of the sample.

The sequenced sample consisted of blood. The source of this sequence is a man aged 18 to 30 in good health. The sequence joins TRBV4-3 to TRBJ2-3; 11 bases in between match TRBD2. The nucleotide sequence is TGCGCCAGCAGCCAAGAGGTTAGCGGGGGGGCCTCGGCAGATACGCAGTATTTT. Its protein is CASSQEVSGGASADTQYF.